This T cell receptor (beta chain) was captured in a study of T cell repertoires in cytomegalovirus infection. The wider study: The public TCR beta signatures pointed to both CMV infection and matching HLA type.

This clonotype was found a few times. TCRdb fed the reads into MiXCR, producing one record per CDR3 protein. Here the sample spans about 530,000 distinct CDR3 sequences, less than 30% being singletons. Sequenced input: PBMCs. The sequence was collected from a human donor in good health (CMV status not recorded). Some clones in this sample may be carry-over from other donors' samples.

The CDR3 DNA is TGTGCCAGCACTTTCGGTGAAAAACTGTTTTTT. Its translation: CASTFGEKLFF. The chain uses TRBV2 and TRBJ1-4, with D unclear. V shed 7 bases and J shed 7 bases, with 7 bases lying between them. CDR3 size: 11 residues. The germline gives CDR1 SNHLY, CDR2 FYNNEI.